Below are 25 T cell receptor beta chains sequenced from a single sample in a study of cytomegalovirus exposure and HLA in healthy donors. Primers included in the PCR were 60 Vbeta and 13 Jbeta primers. Produced via immunoSEQ multiplex PCR; TCRdb's table is partial and in-frame only. This table holds some 120,000 clones, over 60% found once. Sequenced sample: PBMCs. These receptors were obtained from a female donor in good health and CMV-seronegative.

This chain connects TRBV7-2 to TRBJ1-1, with TRBD1 identical over 7 bases. The junction had 9 bases not matched to a gene; V was cut back by 2 bases and J by 3 bases. Per the germline V gene, CDR1 is SGHTA and CDR2 is FQGNSA. The CDR3 has 16 amino acids. The CDR3: CASSLQGGLLDTEAFF. The CDR3 DNA sequence: TGTGCCAGCAGCTTACAGGGGGGTTTATTGGACACTGAAGCTTTCTTT. The entire variable domain, with the rest obtained from reference TRBV7-2 and TRBJ1-1, is as follows: GAGVSQSPSNKVTEKGKDVELRCDPISGHTALYWYRQSLGQGLEFLIYFQGNSAPDKSGLPSDRFSAERTGGSVSTLTIQRTQQEDSAVYLCASSLQGGLLDTEAFFGQGTRLTVV.

The chain couples TRBV4-1 to TRBJ1-4; no firm D call. V lost 0 bases and J 6 bases, leaving 17 bases between the germline ends. The CDR3 covers 17 residues. Looked up from germline, CDR1 is MGHRA and CDR2 is YSYEKL. This chain's CDR3 is CASSQEADPRGDEKLFF. CDR3 nucleotide sequence: TGCGCCAGCAGCCAAGAAGCCGACCCCCGGGGAGATGAAAAACTGTTTTTT.

The rearrangement links TRBV29-1 to TRBJ1-2; D is perhaps TRBD1 (6 bases). This CDR3 contains 12 residues. Trimming cost V 7 bases and J 7 bases, with 16 bases left between them. Looked up from germline, CDR1 is SQVTM and CDR2 is ANQGSEA. The DNA for the CDR3 is TGCAGCGCCATCTCAGGGGAGGGTGGCTACACCTTC. It yields the protein CSAISGEGGYTF. Variable domain in full (rest from reference TRBV29-1 and TRBJ1-2): SAVISQKPSRDICQRGTSLTIQCQVDSQVTMMFWYRQQPGQSLTLIATANQGSEATYESGFVIDKFPISRPNLTFSTLTVSNMSPEDSSIYLCSAISGEGGYTFGSGTRLTVV.

The chain carries TRBV6-5 and TRBJ2-2, with D maybe TRBD2 (6 bases). V was pared by 4 bases and J by 4 bases, with 10 bases between. Germline loops: CDR1 MNHEY, CDR2 SVGAGI. The CDR3 covers 14 residues. The CDR3 reads CASSSGLATGELFF. The CDR3 region has the DNA TGTGCCAGCAGTTCGGGACTGGCCACCGGGGAGCTGTTTTTT.

V and J are TRBV7-7 and TRBJ2-3; D possibly corresponds to TRBD2 (7 bases). The germline V and J ends were trimmed by 9 bases and 3 bases, with 13 bases remaining between them. Germline V gives CDR1 SSHAT, CDR2 FNYEAQ (reference sequence). The CDR3 is 13 amino acids. The CDR3 loop reads CASSRGPTDTQYF. CDR3 coding DNA: TGTGCCAGTTCGCGGGGGCCTACAGATACGCAGTATTTT.

The V call is TRBV2, the J call TRBJ2-5; possible D gene TRBD2, 5 bases. The DNA matches TRBJ2-7 better at its end, which makes the J call doubtful. Germline V gene data show CDR1 as SNHLY and CDR2 as FYNNEI. There are 12 residues in the CDR3. Here the CDR3 DNA reads TGTGCCAGCAGTGTGAGGGACTACGAGCAGTACTTC. Translation gives CASSVRDYEQYF.

The chain links TRBV5-5 to TRBJ1-6; no firm D call. CDR3 length: 15 amino acids. V lost 0 bases and J lost 0, with 4 bases in between. Germline V gene sequence: CDR1 SGHKS, CDR2 YYEKEE (reference sequence). Written as DNA, the CDR3 is TGTGCCAGCAGCTTGGGGAGCTCCTATAATTCACCCCTCCACTTT. Translation gives CASSLGSSYNSPLHF.

This rearrangement joins TRBV7-2 to TRBJ2-5, with 8 bases aligning to TRBD2. The length of the CDR3 is 18 residues. CDR1 and CDR2 from the germline V gene are SGHTA and FQGNSA. Trimming removed 0 bases from V and 0 bases from J; junction bases left unmatched: 9. CDR3 region: CASSLARGVQQYQETQYF. In DNA, the CDR3 is TGTGCCAGCAGCTTAGCGCGGGGGGTCCAACAGTACCAAGAGACCCAGTACTTC.

The chain uses TRBV27 and TRBJ1-1; TRBD1 agrees at 10 bases. CDR3 size: 17 residues. The V gene's germline CDR1 is MNHEY and CDR2 SMNVEV (reference sequence). V shed 4 bases and J 1 base; nucleotides not matched to a gene: 9. The CDR3 DNA is TGTGCCAGCAGTTCGCGACAGGGGGCGCCAAGGAACACTGAAGCTTTCTTT. This translates into CASSSRQGAPRNTEAFF.

V gene TRBV19 combines with J gene TRBJ2-7; the D gene is possibly TRBD1 (6 bases). The CDR3 length is 14 residues. From germline, CDR1 is LNHDA and CDR2 SQIVND (reference sequence). Trimming stripped 9 bases from V and 3 bases from J, with 18 bases between. The chain's CDR3 is CARQGQKHFYEQYF. The CDR3 coding sequence is TGTGCCAGACAGGGACAAAAGCATTTCTACGAGCAGTACTTC.

This sequence joins TRBV7-3 and TRBJ1-2; D remains unclear. The CDR3 loop spans 12 amino acids. Germline V gene sequence: CDR1 SGHTA, CDR2 FQGTGA. V was clipped by 5 bases and J by 4 bases, with 8 bases between them. The CDR3 here is CASSRAGYGYTF. The CDR3 nucleotides are TGTGCCAGCAGCCGGGCGGGCTATGGCTACACCTTC. The full variable domain, completed using reference TRBV7-3 and TRBJ1-2, is GAGVSQTPSNKVTEKGKYVELRCDPISGHTALYWYRQSLGQGPEFLIYFQGTGAADDSGLPNDRFFAVRPEGSVSTLKIQRTERGDSAVYLCASSRAGYGYTFGSGTRLTVV.

The chain uses TRBV5-6 and TRBJ2-2; D gene unclear. Per the germline V gene, CDR1 is SGHDT and CDR2 is YYEEEE. Trimming took off 6 bases at V and 1 base at J, with 7 bases between the two ends. The CDR3 covers 13 residues. The CDR3 loop reads CASTGRNTGELFF. The DNA of the CDR3 is TGTGCCAGCACCGGTCGGAACACCGGGGAGCTGTTTTTT.

The chain carries TRBV11-3 and TRBJ2-7; D remains ambiguous. Germline V gene data show CDR1 as SGHNT and CDR2 as YENEEA. The V gene lost 0 bases and the J gene lost 3 bases, with 6 bases spanning the gap. CDR3 length: 13 residues. The chain's CDR3 is CASSLEGNYEQYF. The CDR3 nucleotides read TGTGCCAGCAGCTTAGAGGGCAACTACGAGCAGTACTTC.

The chain uses TRBV19 and TRBJ1-4; TRBD1 is a possible D gene (5 bases). In germline, CDR1 is LNHDA, CDR2 SQIVND (reference sequence). This CDR3 has 15 residues. V lost 6 bases and J 4 bases, leaving 15 bases between the germline ends. Here the CDR3 DNA reads TGTGCCAGTAGCTTCTTGGGGCAGTTTAATGAAAAACTGTTTTTT. Translation gives CASSFLGQFNEKLFF.

The genes are TRBV10-3 and TRBJ1-4; D unclear. Germline V lookup: CDR1 ENHRY, CDR2 SYGVKD. V was clipped by 3 bases and J by 8 bases, with 13 bases between them. The CDR3 contains 14 residues. The CDR3 DNA follows: TGTGCCATCAGTGACTTCGACCGAGGAGAAAAACTGTTTTTT. As protein: CAISDFDRGEKLFF.

The chain employs TRBV15 and TRBJ1-3, with unresolved D. Trimming left V 1 base short and J 1 base short, with 5 bases between. The CDR3 has 14 residues. The germline V gene encodes CDR1 LNHNV and CDR2 YYDKDF (reference sequence). CDR3 in amino acids: CATSRAQSGNTIYF. The CDR3 DNA reads as TGTGCCACCAGCAGAGCACAGTCTGGAAACACCATATATTTT. Filled out from reference TRBV15 and TRBJ1-3, the complete variable domain reads DAMVIQNPRYQVTQFGKPVTLSCSQTLNHNVMYWYQQKSSQAPKLLFHYYDKDFNNEADTPDNFQSRRPNTSFCFLDIRSPGLGDTAMYLCATSRAQSGNTIYFGEGSWLTVV.

The chain has TRBV13 and TRBJ2-7; weak D call: TRBD1 (5 bases). The CDR3 is 14 residues long. Deletions cut 5 bases from V and 4 bases from J, with 15 bases between. Germline V gene data show CDR1 as PRHDT and CDR2 as FYEKMQ (reference sequence). CDR3 coding DNA: TGTGCCAGCAGCCTCCCAGGGATTAGGTACGAGCAGTACTTC. Protein sequence: CASSLPGIRYEQYF. Variable domain in full (rest from reference TRBV13 and TRBJ2-7): AAGVIQSPRHLIKEKRETATLKCYPIPRHDTVYWYQQGPGQDPQFLISFYEKMQSDKGSIPDRFSAQQFSDYHSELNMSSLELGDSALYFCASSLPGIRYEQYFGPGTRLTVT.

The V call is TRBV2, the J call TRBJ1-2; no definite D call. This CDR3 comprises 13 residues. Trimming removed 8 bases at V and 4 bases at J, with 14 bases between. CDR1 SNHLY and CDR2 FYNNEI come from the germline V gene. CDR3 bases: TGTGCCAGCGGCGCAGATCGCGGCTATGGCTACACCTTC. This sequence encodes CASGADRGYGYTF.

V gene TRBV5-1 combines with J gene TRBJ2-3, with 14 bases lining up with TRBD2. CDR1 and CDR2 (germline): SGHRS, YFSETQ. Trimming at V came to 5 bases and at J to 2 bases, leaving 10 bases not matched to a gene. This CDR3 comprises 18 residues. The CDR3 is CASSRLAGGIYDTDTQYF. In DNA form, the CDR3 reads TGCGCCAGCAGTCGACTAGCGGGGGGGATTTATGACACAGATACGCAGTATTTT. The full variable domain, in which reference TRBV5-1 and TRBJ2-3 provide the parts outside the CDR3, is KAGVTQTPRYLIKTRGQQVTLSCSPISGHRSVSWYQQTPGQGLQFLFEYFSETQRNKGNFPGRFSGRQFSNSRSEMNVSTLELGDSALYLCASSRLAGGIYDTDTQYFGPGTRLTVL.

The chain is built from TRBV27 and TRBJ2-2; tentatively, D is TRBD2 (5 bases). The CDR3 has 16 amino acids. Deletions cut 3 bases from V and 0 bases from J, with 11 bases between. Looked up from germline, CDR1 is MNHEY and CDR2 is SMNVEV (reference sequence). CDR3 DNA sequence: TGTGCCAGCAGTTTTGTCAGCGGAGCGAACACCGGGGAGCTGTTTTTT. Encoded protein: CASSFVSGANTGELFF.

The count of this clone is one. The chain links TRBV30 to TRBJ2-1; weak D call: TRBD2 (7 bases). V was clipped by 2 bases and J by 8 bases, with 13 bases between them. The germline gives CDR1 GTSNPN, CDR2 SVGIG (reference sequence). The CDR3 runs 13 residues. The CDR3 nucleotides read TGTGCCTGGAGTACTCGGGGGGCCGATGAGCAGTTCTTC. It is translated as CAWSTRGADEQFF.

Note on this clone: Germline is not matched at one junction end, which may reflect a read error. This chain uses TRBV7-9 with TRBJ1-6; weak D call: TRBD1 (6 bases). Germline assignment: CDR1 SEHNR and CDR2 FQNEAQ (reference sequence). CDR3 length: 16 amino acids. This CDR3 is CSSSPAGTNGNSPLHF. For the CDR3, the DNA is TGTTCCAGCAGCCCAGCGGGGACAAATGGAAATTCACCCCTCCACTTT.

The chain employs TRBV5-1 and TRBJ2-7; the D gene is possibly TRBD1 (6 bases). The V and J ends lost 1 base and 1 base respectively, with 15 bases between them. Germline V CDR1 and CDR2: SGHRS, YFSETQ. The CDR3 is 16 amino acids. CDR3 DNA sequence: TGCGCCAGCAGCTTGAGGGGTGGCCAGGGGTCCTACGAGCAGTACTTC. Translated: CASSLRGGQGSYEQYF.

This chain connects TRBV6-5 to TRBJ2-7; possible D gene TRBD1, 6 bases. CDR1 MNHEY and CDR2 SVGAGI come from the germline V gene. V dropped 2 bases and J dropped 1 base, with 15 bases sitting between them. The CDR3 spans 16 residues. For the CDR3, the DNA is TGTGCCAGCAGTTACACGGGGACACTGGCATCCTACGAGCAGTACTTC. This sequence encodes CASSYTGTLASYEQYF.

This rearrangement joins TRBV7-2 to TRBJ1-1; weak D call: TRBD1 (6 bases). The germline V and J ends were trimmed by 5 bases and 1 base, with 14 bases remaining between them. The CDR3 is made up of 15 amino acids. Looked up from germline, CDR1 is SGHTA and CDR2 is FQGNSA. CDR3 in amino acids: CASSQGGEGNTEAFF. CDR3 sequence (DNA): TGTGCCAGCAGCCAAGGGGGTGAGGGGAACACTGAAGCTTTCTTT.